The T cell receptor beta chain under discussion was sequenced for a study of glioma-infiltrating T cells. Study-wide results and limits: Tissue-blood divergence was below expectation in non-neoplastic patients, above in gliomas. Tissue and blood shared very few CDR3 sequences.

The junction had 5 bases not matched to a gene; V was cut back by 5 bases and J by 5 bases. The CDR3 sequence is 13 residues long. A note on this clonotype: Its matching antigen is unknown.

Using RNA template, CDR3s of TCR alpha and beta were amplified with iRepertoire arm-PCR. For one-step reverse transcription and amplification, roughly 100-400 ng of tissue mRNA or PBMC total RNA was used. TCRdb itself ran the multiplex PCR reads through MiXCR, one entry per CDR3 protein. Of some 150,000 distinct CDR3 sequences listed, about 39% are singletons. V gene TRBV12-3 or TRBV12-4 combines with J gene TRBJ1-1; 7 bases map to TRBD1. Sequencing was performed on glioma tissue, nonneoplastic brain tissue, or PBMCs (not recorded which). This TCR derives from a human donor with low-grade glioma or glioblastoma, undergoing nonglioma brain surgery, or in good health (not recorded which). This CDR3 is CASSRTGETEAFF. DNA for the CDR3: TGTGCCAGCAGTAGAACAGGGGAAACTGAAGCTTTCTTT.